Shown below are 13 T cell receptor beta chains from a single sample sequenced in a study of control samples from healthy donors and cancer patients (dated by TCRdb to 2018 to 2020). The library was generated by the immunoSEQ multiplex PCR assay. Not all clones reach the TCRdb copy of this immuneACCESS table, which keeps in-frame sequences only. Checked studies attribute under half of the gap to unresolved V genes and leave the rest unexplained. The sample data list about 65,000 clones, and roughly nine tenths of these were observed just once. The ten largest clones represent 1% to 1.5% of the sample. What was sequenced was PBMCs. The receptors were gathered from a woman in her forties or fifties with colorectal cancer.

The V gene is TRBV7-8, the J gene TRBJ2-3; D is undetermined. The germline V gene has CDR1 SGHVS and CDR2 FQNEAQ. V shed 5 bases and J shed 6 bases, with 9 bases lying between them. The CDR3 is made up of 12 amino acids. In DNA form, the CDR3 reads TGTGCCAGCAGCCCGCCCTCCGATACGCAGTATTTT. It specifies CASSPPSDTQYF.

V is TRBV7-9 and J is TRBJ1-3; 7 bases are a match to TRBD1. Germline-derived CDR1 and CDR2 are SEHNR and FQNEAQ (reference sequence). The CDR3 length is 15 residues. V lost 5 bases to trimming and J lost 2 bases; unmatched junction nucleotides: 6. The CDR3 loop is CASSLTGLTGNTIYF. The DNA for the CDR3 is TGTGCCAGCAGCCTGACAGGGTTGACTGGAAACACCATATATTTT.

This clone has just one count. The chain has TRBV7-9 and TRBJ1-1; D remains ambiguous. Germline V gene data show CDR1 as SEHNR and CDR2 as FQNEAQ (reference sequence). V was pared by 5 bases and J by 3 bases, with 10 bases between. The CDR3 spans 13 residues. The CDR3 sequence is CASSPQDYTEAFF. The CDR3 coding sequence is TGTGCCAGCAGCCCGCAGGATTACACTGAAGCTTTCTTT.

Here the CDR3 reads CASRDGNANTGELFF. The CDR3 coding sequence is TGTGCCAGCCGGGACGGAAACGCGAACACCGGGGAGCTGTTTTTT. V gene TRBV6-5 combines with J gene TRBJ2-2; D is perhaps TRBD1 or TRBD2 (5 bases each). Looked up from germline, CDR1 is MNHEY and CDR2 is SVGAGI. V lost 8 bases to trimming and J lost 0 bases, with 13 bases between them. CDR3 length: 15 residues.

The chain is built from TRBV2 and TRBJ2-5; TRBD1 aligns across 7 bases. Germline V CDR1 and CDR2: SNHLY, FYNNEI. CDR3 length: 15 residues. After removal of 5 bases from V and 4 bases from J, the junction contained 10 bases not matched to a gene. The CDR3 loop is CASSQTGTDLETQYF. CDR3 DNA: TGTGCCAGCAGTCAGACTGGGACAGACCTAGAGACCCAGTACTTC.

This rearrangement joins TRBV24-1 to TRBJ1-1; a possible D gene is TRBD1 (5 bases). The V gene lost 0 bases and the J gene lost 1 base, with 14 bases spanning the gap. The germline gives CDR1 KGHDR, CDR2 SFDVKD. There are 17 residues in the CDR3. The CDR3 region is CATSDLQLQGKNTEAFF. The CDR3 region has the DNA TGTGCCACCAGTGATTTGCAATTGCAGGGAAAGAACACTGAAGCTTTCTTT.

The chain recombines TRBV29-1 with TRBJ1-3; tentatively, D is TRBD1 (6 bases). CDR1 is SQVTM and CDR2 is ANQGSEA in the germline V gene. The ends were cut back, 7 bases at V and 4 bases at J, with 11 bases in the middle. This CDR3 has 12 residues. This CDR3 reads CSAIGGGNTIYF. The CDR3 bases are TGCAGCGCAATCGGGGGCGGAAACACCATATATTTT.

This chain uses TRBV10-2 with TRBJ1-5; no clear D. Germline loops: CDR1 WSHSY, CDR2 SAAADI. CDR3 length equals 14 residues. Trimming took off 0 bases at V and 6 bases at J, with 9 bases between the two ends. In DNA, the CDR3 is TGCGCCAGCAGTGAGTCCTACGGAGGTCAGCCCCAGCATTTT. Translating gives CASSESYGGQPQHF.

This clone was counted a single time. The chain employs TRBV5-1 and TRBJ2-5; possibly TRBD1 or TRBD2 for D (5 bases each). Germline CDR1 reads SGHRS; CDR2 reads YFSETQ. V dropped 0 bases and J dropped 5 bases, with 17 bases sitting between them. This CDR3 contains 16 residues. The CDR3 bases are TGCGCCAGCAGCTTGGAGCCCAGGGACGTCTCGGAGACCCAGTACTTC. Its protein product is CASSLEPRDVSETQYF.

The CDR3, as DNA: TGTGCCAGCAGCGCCGAAGACTGGTCAGAGACCCAGTACTTC. Protein product: CASSAEDWSETQYF. The chain uses TRBV9 and TRBJ2-5, with no clear D. The CDR3 contains 14 residues. Germline V lookup: CDR1 SGDLS, CDR2 YYNGEE. Deletions cut 3 bases from V and 4 bases from J, with 13 bases between.

CDR3: CASISGQGSYNEQFF. The CDR3 DNA sequence: TGCGCCAGCATTTCAGGACAGGGCTCCTACAATGAGCAGTTCTTC. The chain employs TRBV5-1 and TRBJ2-1; 8 bases match TRBD1. V shed 6 bases and J 0 bases; nucleotides not matched to a gene: 5. The CDR3 extends over 15 amino acids. CDR1 and CDR2 (germline): SGHRS, YFSETQ.

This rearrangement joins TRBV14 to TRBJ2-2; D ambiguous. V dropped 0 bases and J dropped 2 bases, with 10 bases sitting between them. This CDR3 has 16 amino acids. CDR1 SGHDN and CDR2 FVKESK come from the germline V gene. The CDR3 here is CASSQEVAYNTGELFF. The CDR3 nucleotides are TGTGCCAGCAGCCAAGAGGTTGCGTACAACACCGGGGAGCTGTTTTTT.

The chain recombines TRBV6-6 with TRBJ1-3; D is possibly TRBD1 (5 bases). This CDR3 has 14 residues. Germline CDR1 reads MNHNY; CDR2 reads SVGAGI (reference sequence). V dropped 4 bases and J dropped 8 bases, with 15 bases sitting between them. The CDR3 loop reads CASSFGDWWDTIYF. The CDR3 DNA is TGTGCCAGCAGTTTCGGGGACTGGTGGGACACCATATATTTT.